This TCR beta chain was documented in a study of cytomegalovirus exposure and HLA in healthy donors. Overall study context: Of the donors genotyped, about 410 in all, 80% to 85% fell in the Caucasian-associated ancestry cluster.

Primers included in the PCR were 60 Vbeta and 13 Jbeta primers. Repertoires were generated with immunoSEQ multiplex PCR, while TCRdb's copy carries only in-frame clones and drops some. The table has 150,000 to 200,000 clones, about 85% seen once. Trimming pared 6 bases from V and 2 bases from J, leaving 6 bases between. Germline V lookup: CDR1 SGHTA, CDR2 FQGNSA. CDR3 size: 12 residues. With regard to this clone: Its antigen is currently unknown.

Points from the study as a whole: A further, later analysis showed that HLA-associated TCR beta chains (compared with equally common others) were more clonally expanded. Researchers counted roughly 160 TCR beta chains as cytomegalovirus-associated.

The clonotype originates from a man aged 18 to 35 in good health and CMV-seropositive. Sequenced sample: PBMCs. The rearrangement joins TRBV7-2 to TRBJ2-3; D gene ambiguous. CDR3 DNA sequence: TGTGCCAGCAGTCGTTACACAGATACGCAGTATTTT. Its translation: CASSRYTDTQYF.